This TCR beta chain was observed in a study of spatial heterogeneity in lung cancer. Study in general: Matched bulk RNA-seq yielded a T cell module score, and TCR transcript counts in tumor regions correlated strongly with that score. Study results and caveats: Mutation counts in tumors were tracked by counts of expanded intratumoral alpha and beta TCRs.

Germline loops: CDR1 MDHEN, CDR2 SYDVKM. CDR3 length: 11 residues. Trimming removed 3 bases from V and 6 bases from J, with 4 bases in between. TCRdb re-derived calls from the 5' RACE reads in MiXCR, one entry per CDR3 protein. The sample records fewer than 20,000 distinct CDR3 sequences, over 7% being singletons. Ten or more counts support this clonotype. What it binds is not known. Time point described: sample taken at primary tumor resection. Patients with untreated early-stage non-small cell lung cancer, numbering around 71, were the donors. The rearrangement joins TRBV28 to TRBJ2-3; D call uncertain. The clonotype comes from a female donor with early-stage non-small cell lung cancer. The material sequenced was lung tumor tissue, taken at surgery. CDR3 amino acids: CASSFRDTQYF. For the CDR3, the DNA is TGTGCCAGCAGTTTCCGGGATACGCAGTATTTT.